This TCR beta chain emerged from a study of T cells in Graves' hyperthyroidism and ophthalmopathy. Overall study findings and caveats: The majority of expanded thyroid clonotypes above 0.001 also appeared in blood.

The study enrolled patients aged 18 to 65 with newly diagnosed hyperthyroidism of under 2 months' duration. The PBMCs studied were ones that came from roughly 11 ml fresh peripheral blood. Amplified TCR beta CDR3 regions came from RNA transcripts. The HTBI set primed first-round TCR CDR3 RT-PCR. TCRdb used MiXCR to reprocess the multiplex PCR reads, holding one entry per CDR3 protein. The sample has over 200,000 distinct CDR3 sequences; 15% to 20% are singletons. About this clonotype itself: Its antigen is still unknown.

Looked up from germline, CDR1 is SGHNT and CDR2 is YENEEA. This CDR3 comprises 14 residues. V lost 5 bases to trimming and J lost 8 bases, with 18 bases between them. The source material was blood. The receptor comes from a man between 45 and 60 years old with Graves' hyperthyroidism. V gene TRBV11-3 combines with J gene TRBJ1-2; maybe TRBD1 (5 bases). CDR3 sequence (DNA): TGTGCCAGCAGCCCCGCCCGTCAGGGACGAGGCTACACCTTC. This sequence encodes CASSPARQGRGYTF.